The clone carrying this TCR beta chain was detected ten times or more. The entry originates in a study of human T cells and chemical hapten exposure. The overall study: Per-sample TCR yields varied mainly from small pooled library volume differences.

The germline gives CDR1 MDHEN, CDR2 SYDVKM. The V end was cut by 10 bases, the J end by 1 base, with 11 bases between. The CDR3 loop spans 13 amino acids. Separate cDNA molecules received unique molecular identifiers, which the library attached to them. MiXCR was run by TCRdb on the RACE reads, yielding one entry per CDR3 protein. The sample lists approximately 350,000 distinct CDR3 sequences, under 8% occurring once. The time point was: patch test 1, 2 weeks after DPC sensitization. The treatment here: therapeutic diphenylcyclopropenone sensitization with weekly scalp DPC. The sequence was obtained from a woman aged 18-29 years with alopecia areata. Some clones in this sample may be carry-over from other donors' samples. The V and J genes are TRBV28 and TRBJ2-4, with D uncertain. The starting material was whole blood, obtained in connection with sensitization to the hapten diphenylcyclopropenone (DPC). The CDR3 reads CAILDGAKNIQYF. In DNA form, the CDR3 reads TGTGCCATACTCGATGGGGCCAAAAACATTCAGTACTTC.